This entry lists 21 T cell receptor beta chains sequenced from one sample in a study of shared clonotypes between healthy human individuals. This table comes from immunoSEQ multiplex PCR, and its TCRdb copy is limited to in-frame clones, with some not included. The table records 2 million to 2.5 million clones, roughly 95% of them present only once. The sample taken for sequencing was naive CD4+ T cells sorted from blood. The subset was: CD45RA+ positively selected. The receptors come from a man aged 18 to 29 in good health.

As to this clone: Other DNA sequences in this sample translate to the same CDR3. This chain joins TRBV6-5 and TRBJ2-5; TRBD1 is a possible D gene (6 bases). Germline-derived CDR1 and CDR2 are MNHEY and SVGAGI. The CDR3 extends over 14 amino acids. The V and J ends lost 2 bases and 5 bases respectively, with 12 bases between them. The CDR3: CASSYRTGYETQYF. The CDR3 nucleotides are TGTGCCAGCAGTTACCGTACAGGGTACGAGACCCAGTACTTC.

The CDR3 loop is CASSYSADLDTQYF. CDR3 in DNA: TGTGCCAGCAGTTACTCGGCGGACTTAGATACGCAGTATTTT. The V call is TRBV6-5, the J call TRBJ2-3; D might be TRBD2 (5 bases). The V end lost 0 bases, the J end lost 5 bases, and 9 bases lay between the germline ends. Germline V gene data show CDR1 as MNHEY and CDR2 as SVGAGI. This CDR3 comprises 14 residues.

J is TRBJ2-2 and V is TRBV27; D is perhaps TRBD1 (5 bases). V shed 3 bases and J shed 6 bases, with 17 bases lying between them. CDR3 length: 16 residues. Germline lookup yields CDR1 MNHEY and CDR2 SMNVEV (reference sequence). The CDR3 sequence is CASSLEGVKFAGELFF. CDR3 nucleotides: TGTGCCAGCAGTTTGGAAGGGGTGAAATTCGCCGGGGAGCTGTTTTTT.

Concerning this clone itself: A much more abundant neighbour one base away suggests this may be a read error. The CDR3 sequence is CAIRGDRGNYEQYF. The CDR3 DNA follows: TGTGCCATCAGGGGGGACAGGGGGAACTACGAGCAGTACTTC. This chain joins TRBV10-3 and TRBJ2-7; TRBD1 matches 11 bases. J was trimmed by 3 bases and V by 6 bases; bases with no gene match: 4. There are 14 residues in the CDR3. Germline CDR1 is ENHRY and CDR2 is SYGVKD.

This rearrangement joins TRBV6-6 to TRBJ1-2; D may be TRBD1 (5 bases). Trimming took 8 bases from V and 7 from J, leaving 11 bases between them. The CDR3 is 11 amino acids. Germline-derived CDR1 and CDR2 are MNHNY and SVGAGI (reference sequence). CDR3: CASGGHRGYTF. The CDR3 DNA reads as TGTGCCAGCGGAGGACACCGTGGCTACACCTTC.

The chain recombines TRBV5-1 with TRBJ2-1; 8 positions agree with TRBD2. This CDR3 contains 14 residues. Unmatched junction bases numbered 4, after V lost 3 bases and J lost 5 bases. CDR1 and CDR2 from the germline V gene are SGHRS and YFSETQ. Here the CDR3 reads CASSWRGLDNEQFF. Here the CDR3 DNA reads TGCGCCAGCAGCTGGCGGGGACTAGACAATGAGCAGTTCTTC.

Written as DNA, the CDR3 is TGTGCCAGCAGTTACTCGGGACTAGATTTCGACGAGCAGTACTTC. Encoded protein: CASSYSGLDFDEQYF. This sequence joins TRBV6-5 and TRBJ2-7, with 8 bases lining up with TRBD2. This CDR3 contains 15 residues. The J segment lost 5 bases and the V segment lost 0 bases, leaving 6 bases of the junction unmatched. CDR1 MNHEY and CDR2 SVGAGI come from the germline V gene.

The chain carries TRBV4-3 and TRBJ1-6; 8 bases map to TRBD1. After removal of 0 bases from V and 10 bases from J, the junction contained 5 bases not matched to a gene. CDR1 LGHNA and CDR2 YSLEER come from the germline V gene. This CDR3 has 15 amino acids. This chain's CDR3 is CASSQEWTGNSPLHF. The CDR3 nucleotides are TGCGCCAGCAGCCAAGAATGGACAGGGAACTCACCCCTCCACTTT.

This clone was picked up one time. The rearrangement links TRBV29-1 to TRBJ1-1; tentative D call: TRBD1 (5 bases). V shed 7 bases and J shed 1 base, with 10 bases lying between them. The CDR3 is 12 amino acids. Germline loops: CDR1 SQVTM, CDR2 ANQGSEA. CDR3 region: CSAATENTEAFF. As DNA, the CDR3 is TGCAGCGCTGCGACAGAGAACACTGAAGCTTTCTTT.

Points on this clone: This may be a read error: a much more frequent sequence differs by one nucleotide. The gene calls are TRBV7-2 and TRBJ1-5, with no clear D. CDR1 SGHTA and CDR2 FQGNSA come from the germline V gene. V dropped 1 base and J dropped 6 bases, with 4 bases sitting between them. The CDR3 is 12 residues long. In DNA form, the CDR3 reads TGTGCCAGCAGCTTAGGGGCTCAGCCCCAGCATTTT. This codes for CASSLGAQPQHF.

The rearrangement uses TRBV4-1 and TRBJ1-1; maybe TRBD1 (5 bases). This CDR3 comprises 15 residues. From germline, CDR1 is MGHRA and CDR2 YSYEKL. V was cut by 1 base and J by 1 base, with 10 bases left in between. Here the CDR3 reads CASSQGGVRNTEAFF. CDR3 coding DNA: TGCGCCAGCAGCCAAGGGGGGGTGAGGAACACTGAAGCTTTCTTT.

The rearrangement joins TRBV7-9 to TRBJ2-5; tentative D call: TRBD2 (5 bases). The V gene's germline CDR1 is SEHNR and CDR2 FQNEAQ (reference sequence). This CDR3 has 16 residues. V was pared by 5 bases and J by 0 bases, with 16 bases between. DNA of the CDR3: TGTGCCAGCAGCCACACCGGCGGGCAGTACCAAGAGACCCAGTACTTC. Translating it yields CASSHTGGQYQETQYF.

A single count supports this clone. CDR3: CASSLALSGSPYEQYF. In DNA form, the CDR3 reads TGCGCCAGCAGCTTGGCCTTATCAGGAAGTCCCTACGAGCAGTACTTC. The chain uses TRBV5-1 and TRBJ2-7, with unresolved D. CDR3 length: 16 amino acids. V lost 0 bases and J lost 2, with 15 bases in between. From germline, CDR1 is SGHRS and CDR2 YFSETQ.

This chain joins TRBV15 and TRBJ1-2; 9 bases are shared with TRBD1. CDR1 is LNHNV, CDR2 YYDKDF, per germline (reference sequence). V was clipped by 5 bases and J by 2 bases; unmatched bases: 6. The CDR3 has 15 amino acids. In DNA form, the CDR3 reads TGTGCCACCAGCGTCGGAGACAGGGGGAACTATGGCTACACCTTC. This sequence encodes CATSVGDRGNYGYTF.

The table lists this clone with a count of one. The chain employs TRBV6-6 and TRBJ2-1; D remains unclear. CDR3 size: 14 residues. V lost 5 bases, J lost 4 bases, and 12 bases lay in between. Germline assignment: CDR1 MNHNY and CDR2 SVGAGI (reference sequence). DNA of the CDR3: TGTGCCAGCAGTCCCCCCTTCGGTTACAATGAGCAGTTCTTC. Protein sequence: CASSPPFGYNEQFF.

This chain joins TRBV13 and TRBJ2-3, with D possibly TRBD2 on 5 matching bases. The CDR3 is 14 residues long. Germline values: CDR1 PRHDT, CDR2 FYEKMQ (reference sequence). Trimming pared 6 bases from V and 0 bases from J, leaving 10 bases between. CDR3 coding DNA: TGTGCCAGCAGTGGAGGTTCTAGCACAGATACGCAGTATTTT. It specifies CASSGGSSTDTQYF.

The chain links TRBV10-1 to TRBJ2-1; D perhaps matches TRBD1 (5 bases). Germline CDR1 reads WNHNN; CDR2 reads SYGVQD (reference sequence). V lost 6 bases and J 7 bases, leaving 10 bases between the germline ends. This CDR3 contains 12 residues. The CDR3 is CASSRDRNEQFF. As DNA, the CDR3 is TGCGCCAGCAGCCGCGACAGAAATGAGCAGTTCTTC.

The table lists this clone with a count of one. This chain uses TRBV10-1 with TRBJ2-7; possibly TRBD2 for D (7 bases). CDR1 is WNHNN, CDR2 SYGVQD, per germline (reference sequence). The CDR3 loop spans 13 amino acids. Trimming stripped 4 bases from V and 6 bases from J, with 13 bases between. Written as DNA, the CDR3 is TGCGCCAGCAGTGGCGGGGGCCTAGCCGAGCAGTACTTC. It yields the protein CASSGGGLAEQYF.

This clone has only a few counts. The V and J genes are TRBV6-9 and TRBJ2-4; TRBD1 aligns across 7 bases. This CDR3 has 11 residues. Germline lookup yields CDR1 MNHGY and CDR2 SVAAGI. With 6 bases clipped from V and 11 bases from J, the junction kept 4 bases outside the gene matches. CDR3 in DNA: TGTGCCAGCAGGAAGGGGGCAGTTCAGTACTTC. Translated, it gives CASRKGAVQYF.

This clone was counted a few times. This chain links TRBV5-4 with TRBJ2-5, with a possible D match to TRBD1 (5 bases). Trimming pared 3 bases from V and 5 bases from J, leaving 14 bases between. Germline values: CDR1 SGHNT, CDR2 YYREEE (reference sequence). The CDR3 extends over 14 amino acids. The CDR3 here is CASSSLRAGETQYF. CDR3 in DNA: TGTGCCAGCAGCTCGCTCAGGGCTGGGGAGACCCAGTACTTC.

The rearrangement uses TRBV11-2 and TRBJ2-1; D is ambiguous. The germline V and J ends were trimmed by 0 bases and 2 bases, with 8 bases remaining between them. The germline gives CDR1 SGHAT, CDR2 FQNNGV. This CDR3 has 15 amino acids. The CDR3 spells CASSLDLAAYNEQFF. The CDR3 DNA follows: TGTGCCAGCAGCTTAGATCTGGCAGCCTACAATGAGCAGTTCTTC.